Below, one T cell receptor beta chain is given with its context. Its specific antigen is unknown. Base quality data are lacking; no much larger clone is found one base away. Libraries were prepared through PCR. TCR sequencing of DNA from cultured CD4+ T cells used the Oncomine TCR Beta short-read assay at the Johns Hopkins FTIC core. The QIAamp micro DNA kit was used to extract genomic DNA from the cultured CD4+ T cells. The Oncomine TCR Beta libraries from cultured CD4+ T cells were pooled using unique dual indexes and then sequenced on an Illumina iSeq 100. On the study's bioinformatics: Non-productive sequences were removed, and CDR3s that did not start with C, did not end with F or W, or were shorter than 7 amino acids were discarded. The MANAFEST web application identified antigen-specific clonotypes by comparing peptide-stimulated wells against reference wells and other culture wells. Positive clones required FDR below 0.05, an odds ratio above 5, and productive frequency above 0.1% in at least two of three replicate wells. A clonotype was classed as cross-reactive if the clonotype showed significant expansion both in SARS-CoV-2 spike wells and in at least one common cold coronavirus spike condition. Levenshtein distances (stringdist) and unrooted phylogenetic trees (ape) in R version 3.6.1 were used to assess CDR3 homology. Through fastp at Q25 and MiXCR, TCRdb rebuilt clones from the public reads, retaining in-frame beta chains. Identical CDR3 proteins give one entry, which carries the most common genes and DNA. The V and J calls come from TCRdb's annotation, not from the publication. For this sample there are some 11,000 distinct CDR3 sequences; 55% to 70% appear just once. Roughly 7.1% of the sample is held by the ten biggest clonotypes.

Taken from cysteine to phenylalanine, the CDR3 has 18 residues. Solely the CDR3 DNA is kept, with 54 bases framed from the first base. V and J are truncated by 1 base and 3 bases respectively, leaving an intervening sequence of 21 bases. Taken from the germline V gene, the CDR1 and CDR2 loops are SGHTA and FQGTGA. These data are taken from a study of vaccination and CD4 T cells after COVID-19 (dated by TCRdb to the early 2020s). Study-wide context: Every convalescent patient had a positive nasal swab PCR test for SARS-CoV-2, with mild disease in nine or ten patients and severe disease in one. The convalescent cohort included six males and four females, with two Hispanic individuals, seven Caucasians, two Asians and one multiracial person. Two doses of either the Pfizer-BioNTech BNT162b2 vaccine (n=8) or the Moderna mRNA-1273 vaccine (n=2) were administered to participants. Post-COVID blood samples from convalescent patients were collected a median of about 100 days after diagnosis, with a range of roughly 30 to 170 days. Post-vaccine blood samples were obtained a median of approximately 74 days after the second vaccine dose, with a range of about 12 to 241 days. The cultures were stimulated with overlapping spike peptide pools from SARS-CoV-2 and from the common cold coronaviruses HCoV-NL63, HCoV-OC43 and HCoV-229E. Control cultures received a CEFX viral epitope pool as the positive control, an HIV-1 Nef peptide pool as the negative control, or no peptide. The spike-specific CD4+ TCR repertoire was compared before and after mRNA vaccination in ten to eleven COVID-19 convalescent patients and a handful of infection-naive healthy vaccine recipients.

The intended sense of this specimen's treatment or condition label: approximately 9-day PBMC culture with coronavirus spike peptide pools or control peptides (ViraFEST assay). To expand antigen-specific T cells with peptide pools and then pick out the expanded clonotypes through TCR sequencing, the study relied on the ViraFEST assay. The positive SARS-CoV-2 PCR tests of the convalescent patients were dated from March to December 2020, before the Alpha, Beta and Delta variants emerged in the United States. Each well held 2 million or so PBMCs cultured in IMDM containing around 5% human AB serum and around 10 IU/ml IL-2, with 8 to 10 ug/ml peptide pools added. Half of the culture medium was replaced with fresh IL-2-containing medium on days 3 and 7. Once the cells had been in culture for over nine days, the EasySep CD4+ T cell isolation kit was used to isolate CD4+ T cells by negative selection. PBMCs were separated from whole blood using Ficoll-Paque Plus gradient centrifugation and then either used fresh or cryopreserved at -140C. Triplicate wells were generally used for each culture condition.

The investigation overall reported the following: An increase in the median number of SARS-CoV-2-reactive clonotypes from 20 to 25 after infection to 35 to 40 after vaccination was observed, but the change was not found to be significant. Nearly all vaccine-specific clones in convalescent patients (304 of 307) were mono-reactive for SARS-CoV-2 spike rather than cross-reactive with common cold coronaviruses. Relatively few convalescent patients were included in the study, and early timepoints after natural infection were not analyzed. In convalescent patients, a median about 86% of post-vaccine SARS-CoV-2-reactive clones were detected only after vaccination, and vaccine-specific priming was suggested by this finding.

This specimen was CD4+ T cells from blood, cultured in vitro, taken before SARS-CoV-2 vaccination. The rearranged chain carries TRBV7-3 and TRBJ1-2; a tentative D match to TRBD1 spans 6 bases. The clonotype comes from a human donor who had recovered from COVID-19. The DNA sequence is as follows: TGTGCCAGCAGCTTAAAAGAGTTGAGGGGGGCGACGGACTATGGCTACACCTTC. The translation is CASSLKELRGATDYGYTF.